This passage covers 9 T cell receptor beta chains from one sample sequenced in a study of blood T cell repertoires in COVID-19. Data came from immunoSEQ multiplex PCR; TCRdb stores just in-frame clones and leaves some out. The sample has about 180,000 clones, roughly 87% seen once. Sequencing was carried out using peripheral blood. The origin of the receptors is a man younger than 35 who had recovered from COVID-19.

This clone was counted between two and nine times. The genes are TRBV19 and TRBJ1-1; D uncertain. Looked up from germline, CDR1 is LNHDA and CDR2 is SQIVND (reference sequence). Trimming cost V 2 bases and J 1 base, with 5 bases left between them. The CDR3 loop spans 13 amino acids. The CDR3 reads CASSITANTEAFF. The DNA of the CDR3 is TGTGCCAGTAGTATAACAGCGAACACTGAAGCTTTCTTT. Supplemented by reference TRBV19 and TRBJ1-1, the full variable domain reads DGGITQSPKYLFRKEGQNVTLSCEQNLNHDAMYWYRQDPGQGLRLIYYSQIVNDFQKGDIAEGYSVSREKKESFPLTVTSAQKNPTAFYLCASSITANTEAFFGQGTRLTVV.

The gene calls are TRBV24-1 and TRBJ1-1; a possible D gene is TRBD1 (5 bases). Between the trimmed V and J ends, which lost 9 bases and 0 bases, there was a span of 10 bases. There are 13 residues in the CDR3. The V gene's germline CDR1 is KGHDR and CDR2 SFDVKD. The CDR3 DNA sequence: TGTGCCACCCGCGACAGTTTGAACACTGAAGCTTTCTTT. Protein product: CATRDSLNTEAFF.

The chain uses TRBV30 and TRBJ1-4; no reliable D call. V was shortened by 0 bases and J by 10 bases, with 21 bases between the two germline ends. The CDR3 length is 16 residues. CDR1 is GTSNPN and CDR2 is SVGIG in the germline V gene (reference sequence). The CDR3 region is CAWSVRRALGAGKLFF. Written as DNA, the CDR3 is TGTGCCTGGAGTGTCCGGAGGGCTTTGGGCGCGGGAAAACTGTTTTTT.

The CDR3 sequence is CASSLGARSYEQYF. The CDR3 nucleotides read TGTGCCAGCAGCTTGGGGGCCCGTTCCTACGAGCAGTACTTC. The V call is TRBV7-9, the J call TRBJ2-7; D is perhaps TRBD1 (6 bases). The V end was cut by 3 bases, the J end by 1 base, with 10 bases between. The CDR3 is 14 amino acids. Germline CDR1 SEHNR, CDR2 FQNEAQ (reference sequence).

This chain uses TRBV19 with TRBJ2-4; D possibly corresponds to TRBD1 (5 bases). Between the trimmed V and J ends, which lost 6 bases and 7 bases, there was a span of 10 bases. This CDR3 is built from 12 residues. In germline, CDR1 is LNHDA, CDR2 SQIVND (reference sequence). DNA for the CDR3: TGTGCCAGTAGCGTCTCAGGGAACATTCAGTACTTC. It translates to CASSVSGNIQYF.

CDR3: CASSSRTAQETQYF. Written as DNA, the CDR3 is TGTGCCAGCTCATCTCGGACAGCACAAGAGACCCAGTACTTC. This chain joins TRBV18 and TRBJ2-5; TRBD1 is a possible D gene (6 bases). The CDR3 contains 14 residues. Germline V gives CDR1 KGHSH, CDR2 LQKENI. Trimming cost V 5 bases and J 2 bases, with 12 bases left between them.

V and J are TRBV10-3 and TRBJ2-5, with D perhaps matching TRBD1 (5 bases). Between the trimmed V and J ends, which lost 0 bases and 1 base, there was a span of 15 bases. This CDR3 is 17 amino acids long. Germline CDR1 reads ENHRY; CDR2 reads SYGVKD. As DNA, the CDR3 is TGTGCCATCAGTGAGTCGATTAGGGGTTACCCCCAAGAGACCCAGTACTTC. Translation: CAISESIRGYPQETQYF.

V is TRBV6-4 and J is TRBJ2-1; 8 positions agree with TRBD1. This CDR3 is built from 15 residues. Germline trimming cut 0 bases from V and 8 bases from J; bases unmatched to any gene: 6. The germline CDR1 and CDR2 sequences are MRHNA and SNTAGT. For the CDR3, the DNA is TGTGCCAGCAGTGACTCGTCCTCAGGGGGCTATGAGCAGTTCTTC. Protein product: CASSDSSSGGYEQFF.

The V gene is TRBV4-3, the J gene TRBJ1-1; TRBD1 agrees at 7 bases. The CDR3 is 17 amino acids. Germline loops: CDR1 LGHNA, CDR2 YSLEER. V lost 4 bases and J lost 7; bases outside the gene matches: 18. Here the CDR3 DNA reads TGCGCCAGCAGCCGGGCCCAAAGACAGGGCCCTTCGGATGAAGCTTTCTTT. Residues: CASSRAQRQGPSDEAFF.